This T cell receptor beta chain is drawn from a study of T cells after yellow fever vaccination. This clonotype was counted many times. CDR1 is MGHRA, CDR2 YSYEKL, per germline. The CDR3 runs to 14 residues. V lost 1 base and J 2 bases, leaving 8 bases between the germline ends. TCRdb re-analysed the 5' RACE reads in MiXCR, keeping a single row per CDR3 protein. The data contain around 330,000 distinct CDR3 sequences, around 4% of them singletons. The receptor was derived from a man younger than 30 who received the YFV17D yellow fever vaccine. J is TRBJ1-1 and V is TRBV4-1; weak D call: TRBD1 (5 bases). The material was PBMCs, obtained on the day of the yellow fever booster vaccination. CDR3 sequence: CASSQVRDNTEAFF. CDR3 bases: TGCGCCAGCAGCCAAGTAAGGGACAACACTGAAGCTTTCTTT.